These 7 T cell receptor beta chains were all obtained from the same sample, sequenced in a study of T cell repertoires in cytomegalovirus infection (dated by TCRdb to between 2018 and 2020). TCRdb names Illumina HiSeq 1500 as the instrument used. The public reads were reanalyzed by TCRdb: fastp trimming at Q25, MiXCR alignment, in-frame beta chains only. For every CDR3 protein sequence, its rows merge into one entry that carries the most common genes and DNA. This sample lists 630,000 or so distinct CDR3 sequences; roughly a quarter were detected once. The ten largest clones capture approximately 8% of the sample. The sequenced sample consisted of CD8+ T cells from PBMCs. All receptors come from a human donor in good health (CMV status not recorded). Some clones in this sample may be carry-over from other donors' samples.

This clonotype appeared once. This rearrangement joins TRBV7-6 to TRBJ2-3; unclear D gene. This CDR3 is built from 12 residues. Trimming removed 5 bases at V and 9 bases at J, with 12 bases between. Germline V lookup: CDR1 SGHVS, CDR2 FNYEAQ. CDR3 nucleotides: TGTGCCAGCAGCCAAGAACCCCGAACGCAGTATTTT. Encoded protein: CASSQEPRTQYF.

V is TRBV29-1 and J is TRBJ1-4, with TRBD1 identical over 7 bases. CDR1 is SQVTM and CDR2 is ANQGSEA in the germline V gene. The CDR3 extends over 12 amino acids. The V gene end was trimmed by 7 bases and the J gene end by 4 bases; junction bases not matched to a gene: 3. The CDR3 sequence is CSGTGSNEKLFF. Here the CDR3 DNA reads TGCAGCGGGACAGGAAGTAATGAAAAACTGTTTTTT.

The gene calls are TRBV6-4 and TRBJ2-3; 7 bases are a match to TRBD2. The CDR3 is 15 residues long. The V gene end was trimmed by 3 bases and the J gene end by 3 bases; junction bases not matched to a gene: 6. Germline V gives CDR1 MRHNA, CDR2 SNTAGT. The CDR3: CASSEERGGTDTQYF. The CDR3, as DNA: TGTGCCAGCAGTGAGGAGCGGGGAGGGACAGATACGCAGTATTTT.

This clonotype was detected many times. V is TRBV27 and J is TRBJ2-3; unclear D gene. Trimming cost V 2 bases and J 3 bases, with 6 bases left between them. This CDR3 comprises 13 residues. The germline V gene has CDR1 MNHEY and CDR2 SMNVEV (reference sequence). The CDR3 sequence: CASSLLSTDTQYF. The CDR3 nucleotides read TGTGCCAGCAGTTTACTTAGTACAGATACGCAGTATTTT.

This clonotype was observed a few times. The chain has TRBV28 and TRBJ2-5, with D perhaps TRBD1 (5 bases). V lost 7 bases and J 5 bases, leaving 20 bases between the germline ends. From germline, CDR1 is MDHEN and CDR2 SYDVKM. This CDR3 is built from 15 residues. This chain's CDR3 is CASNSDTDSGETQYF. The CDR3, as DNA: TGTGCCAGCAATTCGGACACCGATTCCGGGGAGACCCAGTACTTC.

In this sample, this clonotype turned up many times. The chain links TRBV6-2 or TRBV6-3 to TRBJ1-1; D is unresolved. With 2 bases removed from V and 4 bases from J, the gap between germline ends came to 8 bases. The CDR3 contains 13 residues. In germline, CDR1 is MNHEY, CDR2 SVGEGT. The CDR3 reads CASSYGSGTEAFF. The CDR3 nucleotides are TGTGCCAGCAGTTACGGAAGCGGCACTGAAGCTTTCTTT.

There are a few counts of this clonotype. This chain connects TRBV6-2 or TRBV6-3 to TRBJ2-3; D might be TRBD1 (5 bases). The ends were cut back, 0 bases at V and 3 bases at J, with 16 bases in the middle. Per germline, CDR1 MNHEY and CDR2 SVGEGT. The CDR3 runs 17 residues. Here the CDR3 reads CASSYSRRGFRTDTQYF. CDR3 bases: TGTGCCAGCAGTTACTCGAGAAGGGGCTTTCGTACAGATACGCAGTATTTT.